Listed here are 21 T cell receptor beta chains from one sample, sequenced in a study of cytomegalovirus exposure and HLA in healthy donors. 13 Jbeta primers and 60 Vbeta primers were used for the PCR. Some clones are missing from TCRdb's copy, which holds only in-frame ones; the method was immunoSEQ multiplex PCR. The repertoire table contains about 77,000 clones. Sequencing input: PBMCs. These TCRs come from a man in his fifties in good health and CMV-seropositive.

The CDR3 nucleotides read TGTGCCAGCAGCCAAGAGGGGACAGGGATATGGGAGCAGTACGTC. Protein sequence: CASSQEGTGIWEQYV. The V call is TRBV4-2, the J call TRBJ2-7, with 9 bases fitting TRBD1. This CDR3 has 15 amino acids. Trimming removed 0 bases from V and 7 bases from J; junction bases left unmatched: 7. Germline loops: CDR1 LGHNA, CDR2 YNFKEQ.

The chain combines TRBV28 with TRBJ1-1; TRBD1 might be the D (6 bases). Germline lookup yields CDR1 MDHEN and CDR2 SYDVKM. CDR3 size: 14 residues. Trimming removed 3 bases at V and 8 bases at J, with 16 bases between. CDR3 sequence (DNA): TGTGCCAGCAGTTTTCGTGGGGAGGGGGACGAAGCTTTCTTT. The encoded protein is CASSFRGEGDEAFF.

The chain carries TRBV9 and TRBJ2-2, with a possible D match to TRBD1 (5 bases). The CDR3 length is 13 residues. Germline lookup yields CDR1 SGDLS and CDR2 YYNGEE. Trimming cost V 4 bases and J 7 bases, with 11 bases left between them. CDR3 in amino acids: CASSPRVFGELFF. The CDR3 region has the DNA TGTGCCAGCAGCCCCAGGGTGTTCGGGGAGCTGTTTTTT.

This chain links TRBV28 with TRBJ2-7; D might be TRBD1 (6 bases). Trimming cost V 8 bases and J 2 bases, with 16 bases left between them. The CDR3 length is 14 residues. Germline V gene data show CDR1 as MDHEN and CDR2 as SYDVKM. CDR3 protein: CASRSQGPTYEQYF. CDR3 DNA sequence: TGTGCCAGCCGTTCACAGGGTCCCACCTACGAGCAGTACTTC. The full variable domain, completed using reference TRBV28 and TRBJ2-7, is DVKVTQSSRYLVKRTGEKVFLECVQDMDHENMFWYRQDPGLGLRLIYFSYDVKMKEKGDIPEGYSVSREKKERFSLILESASTNQTSMYLCASRSQGPTYEQYFGPGTRLTVT.

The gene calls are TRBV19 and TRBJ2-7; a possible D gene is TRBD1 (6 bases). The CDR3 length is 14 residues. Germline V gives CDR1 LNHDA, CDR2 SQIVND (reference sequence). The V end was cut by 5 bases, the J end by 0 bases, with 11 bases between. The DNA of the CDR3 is TGTGCCAGTAGTGTGAGGACAGCCTCCTACGAGCAGTACTTC. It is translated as CASSVRTASYEQYF.

The CDR3 protein is CASSGRVTDTQYF. In DNA form, the CDR3 reads TGTGCCAGCAGCGGCAGGGTTACAGATACGCAGTATTTT. V gene TRBV7-9 combines with J gene TRBJ2-3, with D tentatively TRBD1 (5 bases). This CDR3 contains 13 residues. V was trimmed by 5 bases and J by 3 bases, leaving 9 bases between them. Germline V gene lookup returns CDR1 SEHNR and CDR2 FQNEAQ (reference sequence).

The CDR3 is CASSQQGPSGATDTQYF. The CDR3 DNA is TGCGCCAGCAGCCAACAAGGACCTAGCGGGGCCACAGATACGCAGTATTTT. The chain has TRBV4-1 and TRBJ2-3, with TRBD2 matching 9 bases. The CDR3 contains 17 residues. The V gene's germline CDR1 is MGHRA and CDR2 YSYEKL. V was clipped by 2 bases and J by 2 bases; unmatched bases: 8.

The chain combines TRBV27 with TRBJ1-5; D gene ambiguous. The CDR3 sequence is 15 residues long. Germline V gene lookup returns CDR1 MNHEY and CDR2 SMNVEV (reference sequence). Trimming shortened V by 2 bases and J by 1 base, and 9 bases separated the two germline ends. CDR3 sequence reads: CASSLEGRSNQPQHF. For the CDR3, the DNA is TGTGCCAGCAGTTTAGAGGGCAGAAGCAATCAGCCCCAGCATTTT.

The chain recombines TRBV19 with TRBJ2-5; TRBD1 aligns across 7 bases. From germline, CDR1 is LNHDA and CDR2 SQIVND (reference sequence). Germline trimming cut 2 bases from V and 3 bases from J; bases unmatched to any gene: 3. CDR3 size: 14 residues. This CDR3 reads CASSITGAKETQYF. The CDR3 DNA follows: TGTGCCAGTAGTATAACAGGGGCAAAAGAGACCCAGTACTTC.

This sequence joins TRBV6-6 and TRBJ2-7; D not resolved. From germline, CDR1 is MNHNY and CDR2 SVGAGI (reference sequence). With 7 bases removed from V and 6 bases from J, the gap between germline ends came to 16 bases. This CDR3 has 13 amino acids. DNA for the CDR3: TGTGCCAGCACACCCATCTCCCTATCCGAGCAGTACTTC. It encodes CASTPISLSEQYF.

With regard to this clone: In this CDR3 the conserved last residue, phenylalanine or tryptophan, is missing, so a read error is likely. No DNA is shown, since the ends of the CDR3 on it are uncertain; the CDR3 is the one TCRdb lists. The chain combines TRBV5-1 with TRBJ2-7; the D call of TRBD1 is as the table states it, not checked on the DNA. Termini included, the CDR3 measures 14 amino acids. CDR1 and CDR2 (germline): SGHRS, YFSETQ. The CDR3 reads CASSQEGTGGSLSL.

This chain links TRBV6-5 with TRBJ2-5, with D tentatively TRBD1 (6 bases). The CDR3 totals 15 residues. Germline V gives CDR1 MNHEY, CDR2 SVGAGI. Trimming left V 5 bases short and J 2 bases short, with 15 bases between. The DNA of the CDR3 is TGTGCCAGCAGTGCCCGGACGAGGGGGCAAGAGACCCAGTACTTC. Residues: CASSARTRGQETQYF.

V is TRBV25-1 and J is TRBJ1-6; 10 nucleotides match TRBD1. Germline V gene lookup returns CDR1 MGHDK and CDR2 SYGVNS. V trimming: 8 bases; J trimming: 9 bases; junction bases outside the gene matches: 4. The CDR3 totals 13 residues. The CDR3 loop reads CASGTGEGSPLHF. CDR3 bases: TGTGCCAGCGGGACAGGGGAGGGTTCACCCCTCCACTTT.

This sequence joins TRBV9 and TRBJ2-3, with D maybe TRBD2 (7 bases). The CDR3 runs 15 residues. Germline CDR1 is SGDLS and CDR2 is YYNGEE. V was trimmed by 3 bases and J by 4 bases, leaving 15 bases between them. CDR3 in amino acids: CASSAPEGGPDTQYF. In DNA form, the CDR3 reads TGTGCCAGCAGCGCCCCGGAGGGGGGGCCAGATACGCAGTATTTT.

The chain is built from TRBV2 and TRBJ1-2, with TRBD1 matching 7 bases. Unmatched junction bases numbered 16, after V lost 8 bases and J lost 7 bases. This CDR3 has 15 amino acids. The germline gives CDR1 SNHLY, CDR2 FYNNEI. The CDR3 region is CASGSRDSSLGGYTF. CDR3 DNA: TGTGCCAGCGGCTCTCGGGACAGCTCCTTGGGTGGCTACACCTTC.

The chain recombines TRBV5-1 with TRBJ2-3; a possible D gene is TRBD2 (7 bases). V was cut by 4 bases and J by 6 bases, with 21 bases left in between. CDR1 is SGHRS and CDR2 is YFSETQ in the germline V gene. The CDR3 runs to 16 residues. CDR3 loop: CASSRWGGASSDTQYF. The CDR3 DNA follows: TGCGCCAGCAGCCGGTGGGGGGGGGCTAGCAGCGATACGCAGTATTTT.

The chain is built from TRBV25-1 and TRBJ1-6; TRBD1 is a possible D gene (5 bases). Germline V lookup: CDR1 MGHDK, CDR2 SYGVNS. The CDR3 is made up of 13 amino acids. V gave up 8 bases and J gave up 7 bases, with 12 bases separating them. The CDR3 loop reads CASQSGGNSPLHF. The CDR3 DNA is TGTGCCAGCCAAAGTGGGGGGAATTCACCCCTCCACTTT.

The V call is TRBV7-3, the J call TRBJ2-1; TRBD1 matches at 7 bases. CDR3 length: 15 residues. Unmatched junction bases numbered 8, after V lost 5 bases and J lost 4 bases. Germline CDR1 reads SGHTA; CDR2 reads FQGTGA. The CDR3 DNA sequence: TGTGCCAGCAGCCCAGCTAGGGACAGTTACAATGAGCAGTTCTTC. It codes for CASSPARDSYNEQFF.

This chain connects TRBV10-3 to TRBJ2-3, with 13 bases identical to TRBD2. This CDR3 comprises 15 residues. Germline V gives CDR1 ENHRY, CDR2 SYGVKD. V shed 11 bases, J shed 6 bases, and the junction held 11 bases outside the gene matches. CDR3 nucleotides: TGTGCCGTCTACACTAGCGGGGGGGTCCGGGATACGCAGTATTTT. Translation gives CAVYTSGGVRDTQYF.

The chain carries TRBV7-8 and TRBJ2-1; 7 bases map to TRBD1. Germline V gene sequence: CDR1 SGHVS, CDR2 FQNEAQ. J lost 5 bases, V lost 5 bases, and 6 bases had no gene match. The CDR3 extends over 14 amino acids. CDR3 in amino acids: CASSNPQGNNEQFF. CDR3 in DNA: TGTGCCAGCAGCAACCCACAGGGGAACAATGAGCAGTTCTTC.

CDR3: CASSLSGQGEDEKLFF. For the CDR3, the DNA is TGTGCCAGCAGCTTATCTGGACAGGGGGAGGATGAAAAACTGTTTTTT. The chain recombines TRBV7-6 with TRBJ1-4; 10 nucleotides align to TRBD1. CDR3 length equals 16 residues. Germline-derived CDR1 and CDR2 are SGHVS and FNYEAQ. The trim removed 2 bases at V and 6 bases at J, leaving 6 bases unmatched.